What follows describes a single T cell receptor beta chain. Antigen specificity is unknown. Method: immunoSEQ multiplex PCR; TCRdb's copy keeps in-frame clones and lacks some. The sample holds about 140,000 clones, roughly 90% seen once. CDR1 is MGHRA and CDR2 is YSYEKL in the germline V gene. The CDR3 sequence is 16 residues long. With 4 bases clipped from V and 4 bases from J, the junction kept 10 bases outside the gene matches. The data derive from a study of T cell responses to AZD1222 COVID-19 vaccine. Whole-study findings and limits: Most donors were white British and more were female, and clonal diversity was possibly underestimated.

The chain carries TRBV4-1 and TRBJ2-3; 8 bases are shared with TRBD2. Material: peripheral blood, obtained on day 0 of AZD1222 vaccination. The clonotype was recovered from an adult in good health. The CDR3 is CASSLGGLALADTQYF. DNA of the CDR3: TGCGCCAGCAGCCTAGGCGGACTAGCCCTTGCAGATACGCAGTATTTT.